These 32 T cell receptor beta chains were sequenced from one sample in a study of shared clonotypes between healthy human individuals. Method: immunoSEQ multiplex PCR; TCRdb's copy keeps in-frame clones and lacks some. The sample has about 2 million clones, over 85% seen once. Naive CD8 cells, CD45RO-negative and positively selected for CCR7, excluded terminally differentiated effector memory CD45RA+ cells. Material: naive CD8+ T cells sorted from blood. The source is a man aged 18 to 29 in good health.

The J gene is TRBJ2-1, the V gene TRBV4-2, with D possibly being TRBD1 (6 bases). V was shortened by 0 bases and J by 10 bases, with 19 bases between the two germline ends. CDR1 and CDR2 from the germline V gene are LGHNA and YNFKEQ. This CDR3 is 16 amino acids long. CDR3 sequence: CASSQDPRGGWGEQFF. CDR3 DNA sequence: TGTGCCAGCAGCCAAGATCCCAGAGGGGGATGGGGCGAGCAGTTCTTC.

The CDR3 DNA reads as TGCGCCAGCAGTGAGGACAGGGCGTACGAGCAGTACTTC. This sequence encodes CASSEDRAYEQYF. The chain employs TRBV10-1 and TRBJ2-7; 7 nucleotides align to TRBD1. The V and J ends lost 2 bases and 4 bases, in that order; junction bases with no gene match: 2. The CDR3 sequence is 13 residues long. Germline V gene lookup returns CDR1 WNHNN and CDR2 SYGVQD (reference sequence).

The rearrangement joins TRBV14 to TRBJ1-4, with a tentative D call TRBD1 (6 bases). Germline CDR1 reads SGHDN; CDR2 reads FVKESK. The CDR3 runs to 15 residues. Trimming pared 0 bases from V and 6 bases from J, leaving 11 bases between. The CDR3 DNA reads TGTGCCAGCAGCCAAGATGACAGGATAGATGAAAAACTGTTTTTT. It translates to CASSQDDRIDEKLFF.

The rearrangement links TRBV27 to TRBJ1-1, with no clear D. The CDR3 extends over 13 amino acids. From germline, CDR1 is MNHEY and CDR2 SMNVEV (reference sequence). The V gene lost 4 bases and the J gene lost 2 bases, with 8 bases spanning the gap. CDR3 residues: CASSSHGNTEAFF. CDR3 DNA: TGTGCCAGCAGTTCCCACGGTAACACTGAAGCTTTCTTT.

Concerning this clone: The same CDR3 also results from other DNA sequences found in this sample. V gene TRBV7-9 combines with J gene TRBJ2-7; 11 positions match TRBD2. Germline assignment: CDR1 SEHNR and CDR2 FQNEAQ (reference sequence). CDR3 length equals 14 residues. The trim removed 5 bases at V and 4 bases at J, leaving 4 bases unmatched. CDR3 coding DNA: TGTGCCAGCAGCCCGACTAGCGGGGCTTACGAGCAGTACTTC. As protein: CASSPTSGAYEQYF.

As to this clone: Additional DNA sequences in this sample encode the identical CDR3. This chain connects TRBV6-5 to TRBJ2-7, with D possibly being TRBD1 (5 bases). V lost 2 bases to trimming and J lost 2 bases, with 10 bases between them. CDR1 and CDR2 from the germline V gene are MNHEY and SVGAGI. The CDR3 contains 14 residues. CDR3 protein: CASSYGRGPYEQYF. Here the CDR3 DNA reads TGTGCCAGCAGTTACGGAAGGGGCCCCTACGAGCAGTACTTC.

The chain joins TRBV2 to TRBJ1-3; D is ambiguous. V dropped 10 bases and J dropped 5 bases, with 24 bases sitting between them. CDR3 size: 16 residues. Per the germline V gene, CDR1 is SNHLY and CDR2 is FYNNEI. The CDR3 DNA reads TGTGCCACCGGAGGGAGTCCCCTTCAAAATCGAAACACCATATATTTT. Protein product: CATGGSPLQNRNTIYF.

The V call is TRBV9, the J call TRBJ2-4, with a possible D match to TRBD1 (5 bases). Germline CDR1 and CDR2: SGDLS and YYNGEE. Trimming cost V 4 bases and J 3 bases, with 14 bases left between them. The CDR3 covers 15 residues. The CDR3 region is CASSPGSVVKNIQYF. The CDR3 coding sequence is TGTGCCAGCAGCCCAGGGTCCGTGGTCAAAAACATTCAGTACTTC.

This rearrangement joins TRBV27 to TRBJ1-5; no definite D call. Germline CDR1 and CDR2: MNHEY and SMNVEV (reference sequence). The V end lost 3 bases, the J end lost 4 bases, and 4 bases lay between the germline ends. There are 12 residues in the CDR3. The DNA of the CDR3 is TGTGCCAGCAGTTTCAAAAATCAGCCCCAGCATTTT. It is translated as CASSFKNQPQHF.

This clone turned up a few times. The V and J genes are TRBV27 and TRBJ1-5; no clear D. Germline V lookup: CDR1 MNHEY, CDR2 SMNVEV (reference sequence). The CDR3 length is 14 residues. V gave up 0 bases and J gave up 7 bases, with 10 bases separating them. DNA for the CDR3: TGTGCCAGCAGTTTATCATCGGATCGACAGCCCCAGCATTTT. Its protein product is CASSLSSDRQPQHF.

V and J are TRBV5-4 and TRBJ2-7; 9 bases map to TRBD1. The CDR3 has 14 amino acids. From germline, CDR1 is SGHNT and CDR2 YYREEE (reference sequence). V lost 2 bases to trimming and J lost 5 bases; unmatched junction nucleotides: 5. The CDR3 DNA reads TGTGCCAGCAGCTTTGAGGGACAGGGCGACGAGCAGTACTTC. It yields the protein CASSFEGQGDEQYF.

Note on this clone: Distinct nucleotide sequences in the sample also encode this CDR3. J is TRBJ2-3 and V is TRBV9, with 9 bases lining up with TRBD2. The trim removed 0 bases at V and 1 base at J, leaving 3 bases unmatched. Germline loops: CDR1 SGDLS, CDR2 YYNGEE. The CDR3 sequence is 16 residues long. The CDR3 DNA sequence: TGTGCCAGCAGCGTAGATGGCGGGGGGGGCACAGATACGCAGTATTTT. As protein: CASSVDGGGGTDTQYF. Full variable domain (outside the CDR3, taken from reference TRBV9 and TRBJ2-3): DSGVTQTPKHLITATGQRVTLRCSPRSGDLSVYWYQQSLDQGLQFLIQYYNGEERAKGNILERFSAQQFPDLHSELNLSSLELGDSALYFCASSVDGGGGTDTQYFGPGTRLTVL.

The CDR3 DNA reads as TGTGCCAGCAGCTACGAACAGGGGCCGAATTCACCCCTCCACTTT. Translating it yields CASSYEQGPNSPLHF. V gene TRBV7-9 combines with J gene TRBJ1-6, with 7 bases that match TRBD1. CDR3 size: 15 residues. After removal of 4 bases from V and 7 bases from J, the junction contained 7 bases not matched to a gene. Germline V gene sequence: CDR1 SEHNR, CDR2 FQNEAQ (reference sequence).

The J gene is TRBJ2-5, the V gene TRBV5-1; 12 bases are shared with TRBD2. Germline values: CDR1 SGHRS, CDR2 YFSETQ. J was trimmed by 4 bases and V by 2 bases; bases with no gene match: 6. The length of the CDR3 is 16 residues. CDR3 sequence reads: CASSLTSGGFGETQYF. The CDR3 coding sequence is TGCGCCAGCAGCTTAACTAGCGGGGGGTTCGGAGAGACCCAGTACTTC.

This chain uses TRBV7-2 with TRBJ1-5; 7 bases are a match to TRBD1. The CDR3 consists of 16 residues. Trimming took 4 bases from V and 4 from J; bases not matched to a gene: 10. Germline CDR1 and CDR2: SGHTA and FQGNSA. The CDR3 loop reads CASSSRTGTANQPQHF. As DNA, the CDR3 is TGTGCCAGCAGCTCAAGGACCGGGACAGCTAATCAGCCCCAGCATTTT.

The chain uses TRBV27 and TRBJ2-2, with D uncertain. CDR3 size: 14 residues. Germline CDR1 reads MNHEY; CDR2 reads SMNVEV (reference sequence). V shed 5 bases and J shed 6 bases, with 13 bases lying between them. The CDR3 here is CASSPEDGAGELFF. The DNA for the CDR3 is TGTGCCAGCAGTCCCGAGGACGGCGCCGGGGAGCTGTTTTTT.

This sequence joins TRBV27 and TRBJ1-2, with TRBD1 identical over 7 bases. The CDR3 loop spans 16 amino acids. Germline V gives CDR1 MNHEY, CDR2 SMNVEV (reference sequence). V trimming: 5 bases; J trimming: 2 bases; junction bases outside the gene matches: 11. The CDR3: CASSPSTGQMNYGYTF. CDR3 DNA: TGTGCCAGCAGTCCTTCGACAGGGCAAATGAACTATGGCTACACCTTC.

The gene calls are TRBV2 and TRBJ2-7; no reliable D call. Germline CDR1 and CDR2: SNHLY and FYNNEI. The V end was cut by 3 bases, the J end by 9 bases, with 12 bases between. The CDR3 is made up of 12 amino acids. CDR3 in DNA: TGTGCCAGCAGTGATGGGATCCCCGGGCAGTACTTC. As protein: CASSDGIPGQYF.

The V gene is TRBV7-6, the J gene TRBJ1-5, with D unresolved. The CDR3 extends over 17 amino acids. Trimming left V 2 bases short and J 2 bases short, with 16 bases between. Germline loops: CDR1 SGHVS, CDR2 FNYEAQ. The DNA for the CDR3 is TGTGCCAGCAGCTTATTGCAGGATGGATCCGGCAATCAGCCCCAGCATTTT. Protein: CASSLLQDGSGNQPQHF.

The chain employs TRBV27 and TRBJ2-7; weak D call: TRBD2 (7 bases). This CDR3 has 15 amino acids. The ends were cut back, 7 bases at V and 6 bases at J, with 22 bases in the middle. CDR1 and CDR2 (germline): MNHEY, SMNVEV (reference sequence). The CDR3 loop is CASTSRGAPGTEQYF. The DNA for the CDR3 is TGTGCCAGCACTTCACGGGGGGCTCCTGGGACCGAGCAGTACTTC.

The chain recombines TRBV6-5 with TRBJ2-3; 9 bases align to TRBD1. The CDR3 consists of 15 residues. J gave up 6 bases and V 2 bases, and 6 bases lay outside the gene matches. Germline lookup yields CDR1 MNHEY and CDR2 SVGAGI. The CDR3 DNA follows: TGTGCCAGCAGTTACACAGGGGGCTCAATGGATACGCAGTATTTT. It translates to CASSYTGGSMDTQYF.

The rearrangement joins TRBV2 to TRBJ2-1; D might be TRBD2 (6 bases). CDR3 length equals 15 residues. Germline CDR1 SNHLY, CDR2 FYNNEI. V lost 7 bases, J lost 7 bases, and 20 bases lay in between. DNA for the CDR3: TGTGCCAGCAACGGCGGGCTAGCGACCTTAAATGAGCAGTTCTTC. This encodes CASNGGLATLNEQFF.

CDR3 sequence: CASSPNPGYNSPLHF. The CDR3 DNA is TGTGCCAGCAGCCCGAACCCGGGCTATAATTCACCCCTCCACTTT. The chain employs TRBV7-9 and TRBJ1-6; the D is unclear. Germline-derived CDR1 and CDR2 are SEHNR and FQNEAQ (reference sequence). Trimming left V 5 bases short and J 3 bases short, with 11 bases between. The CDR3 is made up of 15 amino acids.

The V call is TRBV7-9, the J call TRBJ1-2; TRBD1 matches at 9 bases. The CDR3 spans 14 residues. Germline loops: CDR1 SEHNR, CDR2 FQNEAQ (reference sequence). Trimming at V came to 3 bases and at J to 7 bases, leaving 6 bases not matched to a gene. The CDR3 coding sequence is TGTGCCAGCAGCTTTCTGGACAGGGGTTTTGGCTACACCTTC. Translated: CASSFLDRGFGYTF.

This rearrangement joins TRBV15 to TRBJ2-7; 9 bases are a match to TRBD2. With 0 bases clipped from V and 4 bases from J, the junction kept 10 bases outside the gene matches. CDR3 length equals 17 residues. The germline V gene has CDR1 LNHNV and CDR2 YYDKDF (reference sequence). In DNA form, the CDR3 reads TGTGCCACCAGCAGAGATACCGGTAGCGGGAGTACGTACGAGCAGTACTTC. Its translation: CATSRDTGSGSTYEQYF.

Written as DNA, the CDR3 is TGTGCCGGCGGGACAGCAATGACCGGGGAGCTGTTTTTT. It encodes CAGGTAMTGELFF. The V and J genes are TRBV6-1 and TRBJ2-2; maybe TRBD1 (7 bases). The CDR3 consists of 13 residues. Germline V gene lookup returns CDR1 MNHNS and CDR2 SASEGT. V was cut by 11 bases and J by 5 bases, with 15 bases left in between.

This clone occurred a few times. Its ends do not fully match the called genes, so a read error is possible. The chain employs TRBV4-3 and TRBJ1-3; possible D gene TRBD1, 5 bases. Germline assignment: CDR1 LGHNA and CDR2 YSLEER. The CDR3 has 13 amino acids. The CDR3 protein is CASSPRTTAFLDW. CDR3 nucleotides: TGCGCCAGCAGCCCGCGAACGACAGCTTTTCTCGATTGG.

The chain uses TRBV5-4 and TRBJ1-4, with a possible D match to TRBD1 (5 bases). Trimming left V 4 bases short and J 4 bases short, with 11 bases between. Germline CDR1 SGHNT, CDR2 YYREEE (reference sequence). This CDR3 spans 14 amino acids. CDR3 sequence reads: CASSGDGVNEKLFF. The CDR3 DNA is TGTGCCAGCAGCGGGGACGGTGTTAATGAAAAACTGTTTTTT.

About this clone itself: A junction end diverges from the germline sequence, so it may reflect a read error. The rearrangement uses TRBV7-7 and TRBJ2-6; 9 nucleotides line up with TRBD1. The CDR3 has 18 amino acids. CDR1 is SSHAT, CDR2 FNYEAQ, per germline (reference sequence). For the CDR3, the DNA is TGTGCTAGCAGCCCGCTCCCGGGACAGGGTCCCGGGGCCAACGTCCTGACTTTC. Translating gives CASSPLPGQGPGANVLTF.

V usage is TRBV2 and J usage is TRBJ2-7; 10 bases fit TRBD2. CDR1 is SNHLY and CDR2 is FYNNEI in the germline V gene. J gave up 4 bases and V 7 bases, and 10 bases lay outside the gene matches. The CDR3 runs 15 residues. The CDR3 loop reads CASIIAGGPFYEQYF. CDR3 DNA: TGTGCCAGCATTATAGCGGGAGGACCCTTTTACGAGCAGTACTTC.

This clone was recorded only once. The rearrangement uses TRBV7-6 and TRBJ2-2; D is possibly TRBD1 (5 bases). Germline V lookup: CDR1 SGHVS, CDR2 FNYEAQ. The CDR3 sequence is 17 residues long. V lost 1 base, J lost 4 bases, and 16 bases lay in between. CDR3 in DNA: TGTGCCAGCAGCTTAGGAGCCTCCGGCAGGGCCACCGGGGAGCTGTTTTTT. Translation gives CASSLGASGRATGELFF.

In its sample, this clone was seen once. CDR3 region: CSVVRLNTGELFF. The CDR3 nucleotides are TGCAGCGTTGTCCGGCTGAACACCGGGGAGCTGTTTTTT. The chain joins TRBV29-1 to TRBJ2-2, with D hard to call. The CDR3 totals 13 residues. Germline assignment: CDR1 SQVTM and CDR2 ANQGSEA. Deletions cut 4 bases from V and 1 base from J, with 7 bases between.